The present T cell receptor (beta chain) was sequenced within a study of cytomegalovirus exposure and HLA in healthy donors. The study's findings and limits: HLA restriction was apparent for most CMV-associated TCR beta chains in a later analysis.

The length of the CDR3 is 17 residues. Trimming shortened V by 5 bases and J by 3 bases, and 23 bases separated the two germline ends. In germline, CDR1 is SGHRS, CDR2 YFSETQ. Notes on this clone: The antigen is not known.

The PCR used 60 Vbeta and 13 Jbeta primers. The repertoire was sequenced with immunoSEQ multiplex PCR; TCRdb's copy has only in-frame clones and lacks some. Here the sample spans about 160,000 clones, approximately 79% being singletons. The sample taken for sequencing was PBMCs. The receptor was derived from a man aged 50 to 60 in good health and CMV-seropositive. The V call is TRBV5-1, the J call TRBJ1-2; D call uncertain. The CDR3 DNA is TGCGCCAGCAGTCTCGGGAAAGTCACCATGGGCGACTATGGCTACACCTTC. The encoded protein is CASSLGKVTMGDYGYTF.